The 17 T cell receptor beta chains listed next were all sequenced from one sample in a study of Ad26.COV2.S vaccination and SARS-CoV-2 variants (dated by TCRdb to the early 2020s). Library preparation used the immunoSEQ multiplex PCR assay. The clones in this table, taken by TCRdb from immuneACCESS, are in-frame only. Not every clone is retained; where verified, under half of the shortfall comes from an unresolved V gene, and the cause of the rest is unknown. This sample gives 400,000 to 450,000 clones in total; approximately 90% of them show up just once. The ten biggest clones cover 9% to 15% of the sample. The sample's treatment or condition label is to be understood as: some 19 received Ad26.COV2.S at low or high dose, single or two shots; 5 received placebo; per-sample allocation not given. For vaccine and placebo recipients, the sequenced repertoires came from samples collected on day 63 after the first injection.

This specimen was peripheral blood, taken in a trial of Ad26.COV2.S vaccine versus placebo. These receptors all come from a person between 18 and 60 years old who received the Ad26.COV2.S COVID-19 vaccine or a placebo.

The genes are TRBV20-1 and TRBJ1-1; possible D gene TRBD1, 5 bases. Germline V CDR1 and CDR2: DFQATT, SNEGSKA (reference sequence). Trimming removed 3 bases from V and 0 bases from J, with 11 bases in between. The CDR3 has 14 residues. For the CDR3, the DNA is TGCAGTGCTAGTCTGGGGCTAATGAACACTGAAGCTTTCTTT. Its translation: CSASLGLMNTEAFF.

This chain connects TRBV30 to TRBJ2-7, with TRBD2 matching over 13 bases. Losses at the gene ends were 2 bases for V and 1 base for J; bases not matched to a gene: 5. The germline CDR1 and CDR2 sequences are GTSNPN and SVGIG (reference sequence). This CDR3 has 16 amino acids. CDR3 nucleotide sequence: TGTGCCTGGAGTCCTCCGGGACTAGCGGGATCCTACGAGCAGTACTTC. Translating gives CAWSPPGLAGSYEQYF.

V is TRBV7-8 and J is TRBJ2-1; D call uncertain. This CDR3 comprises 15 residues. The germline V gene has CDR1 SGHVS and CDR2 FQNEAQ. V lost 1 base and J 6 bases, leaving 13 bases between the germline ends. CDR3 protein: CASSLDYTKLNEQFF. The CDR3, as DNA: TGTGCCAGCAGCTTAGACTATACGAAACTCAATGAGCAGTTCTTC.

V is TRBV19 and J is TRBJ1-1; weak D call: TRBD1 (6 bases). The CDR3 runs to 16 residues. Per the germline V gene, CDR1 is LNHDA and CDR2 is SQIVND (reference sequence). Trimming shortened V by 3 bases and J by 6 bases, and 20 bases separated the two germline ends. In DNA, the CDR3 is TGTGCCAGTAGTATTGGAGAGGGGGTAGGTTACGCTGAAGCTTTCTTT. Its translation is CASSIGEGVGYAEAFF. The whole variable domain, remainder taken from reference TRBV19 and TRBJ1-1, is DGGITQSPKYLFRKEGQNVTLSCEQNLNHDAMYWYRQDPGQGLRLIYYSQIVNDFQKGDIAEGYSVSREKKESFPLTVTSAQKNPTAFYLCASSIGEGVGYAEAFFGQGTRLTVV.

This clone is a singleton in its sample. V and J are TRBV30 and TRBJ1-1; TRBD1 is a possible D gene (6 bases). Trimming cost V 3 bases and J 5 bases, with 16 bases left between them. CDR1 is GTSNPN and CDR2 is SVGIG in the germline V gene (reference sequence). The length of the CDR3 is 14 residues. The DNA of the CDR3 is TGTGCCTGGAGCCCGCGAGGGAGGGGGACTGAAGCTTTCTTT. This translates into CAWSPRGRGTEAFF.

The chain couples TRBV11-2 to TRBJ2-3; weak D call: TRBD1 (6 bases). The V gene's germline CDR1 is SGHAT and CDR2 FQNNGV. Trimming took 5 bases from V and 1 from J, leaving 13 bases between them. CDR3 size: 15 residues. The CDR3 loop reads CASSARGFGTDTQYF. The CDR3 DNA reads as TGTGCCAGCAGCGCCAGGGGTTTCGGCACAGATACGCAGTATTTT.

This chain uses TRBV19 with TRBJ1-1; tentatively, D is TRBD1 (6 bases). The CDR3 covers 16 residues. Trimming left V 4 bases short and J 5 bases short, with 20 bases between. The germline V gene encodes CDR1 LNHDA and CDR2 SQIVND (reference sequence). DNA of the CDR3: TGTGCCAGTAGTAGACCTATGGGGGCCATGGGAACTGAAGCTTTCTTT. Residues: CASSRPMGAMGTEAFF.

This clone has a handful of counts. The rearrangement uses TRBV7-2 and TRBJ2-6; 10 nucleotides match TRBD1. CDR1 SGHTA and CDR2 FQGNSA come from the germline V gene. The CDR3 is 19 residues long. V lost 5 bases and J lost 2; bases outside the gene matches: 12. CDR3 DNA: TGTGCCAGCAGCATCTGGACAGGGGGGATTATTACTGGGGCCAACGTCCTGACTTTC. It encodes CASSIWTGGIITGANVLTF.

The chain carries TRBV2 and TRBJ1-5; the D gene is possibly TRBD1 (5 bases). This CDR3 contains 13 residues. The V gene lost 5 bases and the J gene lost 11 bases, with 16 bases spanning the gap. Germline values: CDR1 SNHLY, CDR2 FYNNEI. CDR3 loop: CASSPPGSGAQHF. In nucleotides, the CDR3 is TGTGCCAGCAGTCCCCCAGGCTCGGGGGCCCAGCATTTT.

CDR3 residues: CASSPGGLAVDEQFF. For the CDR3, the DNA is TGTGCCAGCTCACCCGGTGGACTAGCCGTCGATGAGCAGTTCTTC. This sequence joins TRBV18 and TRBJ2-1, with TRBD2 matching 8 bases. The germline gives CDR1 KGHSH, CDR2 LQKENI. The CDR3 consists of 15 residues. Trimming took 3 bases from V and 8 from J; bases not matched to a gene: 9. The full variable domain, with the rest looked up from reference TRBV18 and TRBJ2-1, is NAGVMQNPRHLVRRRGQEARLRCSPMKGHSHVYWYRQLPEEGLKFMVYLQKENIIDESGMPKERFSAEFPKEGPSILRIQQVVRGDSAAYFCASSPGGLAVDEQFFGPGTRLTVL.

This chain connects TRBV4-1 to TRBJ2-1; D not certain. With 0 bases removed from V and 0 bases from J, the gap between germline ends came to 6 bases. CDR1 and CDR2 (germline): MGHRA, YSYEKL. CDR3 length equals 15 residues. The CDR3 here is CASSQDVSSYNEQFF. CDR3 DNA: TGCGCCAGCAGCCAAGACGTGAGCTCCTACAATGAGCAGTTCTTC.

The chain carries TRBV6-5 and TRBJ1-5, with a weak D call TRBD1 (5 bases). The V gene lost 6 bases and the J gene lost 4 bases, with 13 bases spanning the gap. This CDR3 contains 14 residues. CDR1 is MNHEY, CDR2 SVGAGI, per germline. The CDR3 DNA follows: TGTGCCAGCAGAAGCAGACAGTATAATCAGCCCCAGCATTTT. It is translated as CASRSRQYNQPQHF.

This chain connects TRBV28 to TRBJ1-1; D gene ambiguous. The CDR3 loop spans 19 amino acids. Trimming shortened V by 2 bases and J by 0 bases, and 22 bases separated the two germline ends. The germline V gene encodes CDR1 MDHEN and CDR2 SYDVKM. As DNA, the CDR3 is TGTGCCAGCAGTTTAACCAATGCTCTAGTTCAAGGCATGAACACTGAAGCTTTCTTT. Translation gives CASSLTNALVQGMNTEAFF.

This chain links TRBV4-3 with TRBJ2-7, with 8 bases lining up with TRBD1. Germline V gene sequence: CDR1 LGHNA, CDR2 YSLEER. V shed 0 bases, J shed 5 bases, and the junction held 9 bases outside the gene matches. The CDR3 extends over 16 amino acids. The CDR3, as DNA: TGCGCCAGCAGCCAAGATTTGGGACAGGCAATCCACGAGCAGTACTTC. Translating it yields CASSQDLGQAIHEQYF.

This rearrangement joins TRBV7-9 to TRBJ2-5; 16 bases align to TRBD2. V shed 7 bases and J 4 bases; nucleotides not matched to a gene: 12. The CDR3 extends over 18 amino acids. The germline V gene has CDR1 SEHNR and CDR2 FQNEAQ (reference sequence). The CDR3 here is CASTTFRGLAGGIETQYF. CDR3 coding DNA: TGTGCCAGCACCACATTTAGGGGACTAGCGGGAGGGATAGAGACCCAGTACTTC.

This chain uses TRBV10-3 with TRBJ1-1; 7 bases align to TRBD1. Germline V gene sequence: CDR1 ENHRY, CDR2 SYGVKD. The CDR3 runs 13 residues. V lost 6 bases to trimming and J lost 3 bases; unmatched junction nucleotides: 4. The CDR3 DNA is TGTGCCATCAGCGGGGGACAGTACACTGAAGCTTTCTTT. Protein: CAISGGQYTEAFF.

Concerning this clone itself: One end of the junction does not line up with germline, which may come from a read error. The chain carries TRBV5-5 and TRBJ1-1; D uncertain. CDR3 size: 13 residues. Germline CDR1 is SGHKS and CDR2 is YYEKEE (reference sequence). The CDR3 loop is CASSLETNTAVYF. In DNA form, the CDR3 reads TGTGCCAGCAGCTTGGAAACGAACACTGCGGTTTACTTT.